Shown below are 14 T cell receptor beta chains from a single sample sequenced in a study of T cell responses to AZD1222 COVID-19 vaccine. The repertoire was sequenced with immunoSEQ multiplex PCR; TCRdb's copy has only in-frame clones and lacks some. The sample lists 95,000 to 110,000 clones; approximately 86% were seen once. The input for sequencing was peripheral blood, taken 28 days after the second dose of the MenACWY control vaccine. All receptors come from an adult who received the MenACWY meningococcal vaccine as a control.

This chain connects TRBV27 to TRBJ2-7, with TRBD1 identical over 8 bases. V trimming: 5 bases; J trimming: 3 bases; junction bases outside the gene matches: 9. Germline CDR1 MNHEY, CDR2 SMNVEV (reference sequence). The CDR3 spans 15 residues. CDR3 sequence (DNA): TGTGCCAGCAGTCCCAGGACAGGGACTCACTACGAGCAGTACTTC. This translates into CASSPRTGTHYEQYF.

The chain combines TRBV5-1 with TRBJ1-1; perhaps TRBD1 as D (6 bases). The CDR3 covers 13 residues. V was trimmed by 5 bases and J by 1 base, leaving 9 bases between them. The germline CDR1 and CDR2 sequences are SGHRS and YFSETQ. The CDR3, as DNA: TGCGCCAGCAGAGCGACAGGGAACACTGAAGCTTTCTTT. This translates into CASRATGNTEAFF.

The CDR3 DNA reads as TGTGCCAGTTCAAGGAGCTCTGGAAACACCATATATTTT. It specifies CASSRSSGNTIYF. The V gene is TRBV27, the J gene TRBJ1-3; no firm D call. The CDR3 loop spans 13 amino acids. The V and J ends lost 9 bases and 0 bases respectively, with 9 bases between them. Germline values: CDR1 MNHEY, CDR2 SMNVEV (reference sequence).

This clone was seen only a few times. V gene TRBV7-2 combines with J gene TRBJ2-7; 9 bases match TRBD1. Losses at the gene ends were 6 bases for V and 4 bases for J; bases not matched to a gene: 10. The CDR3 has 15 residues. Per the germline V gene, CDR1 is SGHTA and CDR2 is FQGNSA. The CDR3: CASSPTAGQGYEQYF. DNA for the CDR3: TGTGCCAGCAGTCCTACTGCCGGACAGGGGTACGAGCAGTACTTC.

The chain combines TRBV18 with TRBJ2-2; D not resolved. Trimming shortened V by 0 bases and J by 4 bases, and 6 bases separated the two germline ends. CDR3 length: 14 residues. CDR1 and CDR2 (germline): KGHSH, LQKENI. CDR3 loop: CASSPPTATGELFF. CDR3 in DNA: TGTGCCAGCTCACCACCAACGGCCACCGGGGAGCTGTTTTTT.

The J gene is TRBJ2-2, the V gene TRBV9; perhaps D is TRBD1 or TRBD2 (6 bases each). This CDR3 comprises 15 residues. Germline V gene data show CDR1 as SGDLS and CDR2 as YYNGEE. With 0 bases removed from V and 6 bases from J, the gap between germline ends came to 12 bases. The CDR3 nucleotides are TGTGCCAGCAGCGTAGCCGGGGGCTACGCCGGGGAGCTGTTTTTT. Its protein is CASSVAGGYAGELFF.

The chain joins TRBV7-8 to TRBJ1-4, with 10 bases identical to TRBD1. The CDR3 extends over 15 amino acids. CDR1 and CDR2 (germline): SGHVS, FQNEAQ. Germline trimming cut 5 bases from V and 11 bases from J; bases unmatched to any gene: 11. The CDR3, as DNA: TGTGCCAGCAGCGCATCCGGGACAGGGGTTCGGAAACTGTTTTTT. Its protein is CASSASGTGVRKLFF.

The genes are TRBV28 and TRBJ1-3, with a tentative D call TRBD1 (5 bases). Germline CDR1 reads MDHEN; CDR2 reads SYDVKM. V lost 7 bases and J 4 bases, leaving 11 bases between the germline ends. This CDR3 has 13 amino acids. CDR3 sequence: CASMGGSGNTIYF. CDR3 sequence (DNA): TGTGCCAGCATGGGGGGTTCGGGAAACACCATATATTTT.

This clone showed up just a few times. The chain recombines TRBV19 with TRBJ1-5, with D hard to call. This CDR3 is 14 amino acids long. The germline V and J ends were trimmed by 1 base and 7 bases, with 11 bases remaining between them. The V gene's germline CDR1 is LNHDA and CDR2 SQIVND (reference sequence). DNA of the CDR3: TGTGCCAGTAGTATAGTACCTTCGGGGCAGCCCCAGCATTTT. Translating gives CASSIVPSGQPQHF.

The J gene is TRBJ1-1, the V gene TRBV28; no clear D. This CDR3 contains 14 residues. V lost 2 bases and J 7 bases, leaving 14 bases between the germline ends. From germline, CDR1 is MDHEN and CDR2 SYDVKM. DNA of the CDR3: TGTGCCAGCAGTTTAGACCTCCTCAGGCGTGAAGCTTTCTTT. Its translation is CASSLDLLRREAFF.

The chain links TRBV12-5 to TRBJ2-5; D is possibly TRBD1 (6 bases). The CDR3 loop spans 12 amino acids. Trimming stripped 7 bases from V and 7 bases from J, with 13 bases between. Germline V gene data show CDR1 as LGHNT and CDR2 as FRNRAP. The CDR3 DNA follows: TGTGCTAGTGCCTCCCTAGGGGGGACCCAGTACTTC. Amino acid sequence: CASASLGGTQYF.

The chain joins TRBV7-2 to TRBJ2-2; weak D call: TRBD1 (5 bases). This CDR3 has 14 amino acids. CDR1 and CDR2 from the germline V gene are SGHTA and FQGNSA. The V end lost 1 base, the J end lost 4 bases, and 7 bases lay between the germline ends. CDR3 loop: CASSLGGSTGELFF. CDR3 DNA sequence: TGTGCCAGCAGCTTAGGGGGCAGCACCGGGGAGCTGTTTTTT.

The DNA of the CDR3 is TGTGCCAGTACCCCGCCTTGGAGGAGGGGTGAAGCTTTCTTT. This translates into CASTPPWRRGEAFF. The rearrangement links TRBV19 to TRBJ1-1; perhaps TRBD1 as D (5 bases). The CDR3 has 14 residues. Trimming stripped 7 bases from V and 7 bases from J, with 19 bases between. Germline CDR1 LNHDA, CDR2 SQIVND (reference sequence).

CDR3: CASSQEGRGRETQYF. The CDR3 DNA sequence: TGTGCCAGCAGCCAAGAAGGTAGGGGGCGAGAGACCCAGTACTTC. The chain uses TRBV3-1 (or the pseudogene TRBV3-2) and TRBJ2-5, with TRBD1 matching 7 bases. The CDR3 sequence is 15 residues long. The trim removed 0 bases at V and 4 bases at J, leaving 5 bases unmatched. The V gene's germline CDR1 is LGHDT and CDR2 YNNKEL (reference sequence).